This entry lists 12 T cell receptor beta chains sequenced from one sample in a study of blood T cells in healthy people across ages. A second PCR, run for about 7 to 12 cycles, used a sample-barcoded 5' primer plus a J-beta primer mix. TCRdb fed the 5' RACE reads into MiXCR, producing one record per CDR3 protein. The table records 600,000 or so distinct CDR3 sequences, around a fifth of them present only once. Sequenced sample: blood. These receptors came from a man between 65 and 79 years old in good health.

This sequence joins TRBV28 and TRBJ1-2; a possible D gene is TRBD1 (5 bases). The CDR3 covers 15 residues. Germline V gene sequence: CDR1 MDHEN, CDR2 SYDVKM. Deletions cut 5 bases from V and 1 base from J, with 14 bases between. The chain's CDR3 is CASSQGTPGNYGYTF. The CDR3 nucleotides read TGTGCCAGCAGTCAAGGGACGCCGGGTAACTATGGCTACACCTTC.

The gene calls are TRBV20-1 and TRBJ2-7; D perhaps matches TRBD2 (6 bases). This CDR3 has 13 residues. The germline gives CDR1 DFQATT, CDR2 SNEGSKA (reference sequence). The V gene lost 6 bases and the J gene lost 1 base, with 13 bases spanning the gap. CDR3 in DNA: TGCAGTGCCCCTCTAGCGAAGTCCTACGAGCAGTACTTC. Encoded protein: CSAPLAKSYEQYF.

The CDR3 protein is CASSLGKGWYEQYF. Written as DNA, the CDR3 is TGTGCCAGCAGCTTAGGGAAGGGGTGGTACGAGCAGTACTTC. This chain uses TRBV7-2 with TRBJ2-7; maybe TRBD1 (5 bases). V was shortened by 1 base and J by 4 bases, with 11 bases between the two germline ends. Germline CDR1 and CDR2: SGHTA and FQGNSA. The CDR3 totals 14 residues.

The V and J genes are TRBV6-5 and TRBJ2-7; D is possibly TRBD2 (6 bases). Between the trimmed V and J ends, which lost 6 bases and 0 bases, there was a span of 15 bases. Germline V gene data show CDR1 as MNHEY and CDR2 as SVGAGI. CDR3 size: 15 residues. DNA of the CDR3: TGTGCCAGCAGAGGCGGGACCGCGTTCTCCTACGAGCAGTACTTC. It specifies CASRGGTAFSYEQYF.

With regard to this clonotype: An end of the junction differs from the germline gene, which may be a read error. For the CDR3, the DNA is TGCATTGCTAGAGAGGGACAGAACACCGGGGAGCTGTTTTTT. Translated: CIAREGQNTGELFF. The chain combines TRBV20-1 with TRBJ2-2, with a possible D match to TRBD1 (6 bases). The CDR3 extends over 14 amino acids. The germline V gene encodes CDR1 DFQATT and CDR2 SNEGSKA (reference sequence).

This clonotype was observed a handful of times. V is TRBV7-2 and J is TRBJ2-2, with D uncertain. Between the trimmed V and J ends, which lost 4 bases and 3 bases, there was a span of 12 bases. The germline gives CDR1 SGHTA, CDR2 FQGNSA. The length of the CDR3 is 15 residues. The CDR3 bases are TGTGCCAGCAGCTACTCGCTCCTAGACACCGGGGAGCTGTTTTTT. Translated, it gives CASSYSLLDTGELFF. Full variable domain (rest looked up from reference TRBV7-2 and TRBJ2-2): GAGVSQSPSNKVTEKGKDVELRCDPISGHTALYWYRQSLGQGLEFLIYFQGNSAPDKSGLPSDRFSAERTGGSVSTLTIQRTQQEDSAVYLCASSYSLLDTGELFFGEGSRLTVL.

As regards this clonotype: One end of the junction fails to match germline, which may point to a read error. DNA of the CDR3: TGTGCCAGCACTGACAAATACAATGAGCAATTCTTC. The encoded protein is CASTDKYNEQFF. The rearrangement links TRBV28 to TRBJ2-1; D unresolved. The CDR3 runs 12 residues. CDR1 MDHEN and CDR2 SYDVKM come from the germline V gene.

In this sample, this clonotype turned up a few times. The chain combines TRBV3-1 with TRBJ1-5; D is unclear. Trimming stripped 0 bases from V and 9 bases from J, with 15 bases between. Germline CDR1 is LGHDT and CDR2 is YNNKEL (reference sequence). The CDR3 runs to 15 residues. For the CDR3, the DNA is TGTGCCAGCAGCCAAGATAAACCCCCAGTGGCGCCCCAGCATTTT. It translates to CASSQDKPPVAPQHF.

Only a few counts were recorded for this clonotype. The V and J genes are TRBV5-1 and TRBJ2-3; 10 bases map to TRBD2. Germline V gene sequence: CDR1 SGHRS, CDR2 YFSETQ. This CDR3 has 14 amino acids. Unmatched junction bases numbered 4, after V lost 4 bases and J lost 5 bases. The CDR3 DNA sequence: TGCGCCAGCAGCCGAGCGGGAGGGAAAGATACGCAGTATTTT. It codes for CASSRAGGKDTQYF.

This clonotype was observed a handful of times. The chain couples TRBV19 to TRBJ2-5, with 7 bases identical to TRBD1. The end of the DNA aligns better with TRBJ2-1, so the J call may be wrong. The V gene's germline CDR1 is LNHDA and CDR2 SQIVND (reference sequence). CDR3 length equals 13 residues. This chain's CDR3 is CASTGQLGDEQFF. The CDR3 DNA reads TGTGCCAGTACGGGACAGCTAGGGGATGAGCAGTTCTTC.

This sequence joins TRBV11-2 and TRBJ2-5; maybe TRBD2 (6 bases). Germline CDR1 SGHAT, CDR2 FQNNGV. Trimming pared 2 bases from V and 5 bases from J, leaving 12 bases between. This CDR3 is 14 amino acids long. In DNA, the CDR3 is TGTGCCAGCAGCTTATCCAGGAGCGGGGAGACCCAGTACTTC. Translation: CASSLSRSGETQYF.

In this sample, this clonotype turned up many times. The chain is built from TRBV20-1 and TRBJ2-7, with TRBD2 matching over 7 bases. The J call may be incorrect, as the DNA end agrees better with TRBJ2-1. In germline, CDR1 is DFQATT, CDR2 SNEGSKA (reference sequence). The CDR3 runs 14 residues. The CDR3 DNA is TGCAGTGCGACCAACATGGCGGGAGAGGCTGAGCAGTTCTTC. The encoded protein is CSATNMAGEAEQFF.